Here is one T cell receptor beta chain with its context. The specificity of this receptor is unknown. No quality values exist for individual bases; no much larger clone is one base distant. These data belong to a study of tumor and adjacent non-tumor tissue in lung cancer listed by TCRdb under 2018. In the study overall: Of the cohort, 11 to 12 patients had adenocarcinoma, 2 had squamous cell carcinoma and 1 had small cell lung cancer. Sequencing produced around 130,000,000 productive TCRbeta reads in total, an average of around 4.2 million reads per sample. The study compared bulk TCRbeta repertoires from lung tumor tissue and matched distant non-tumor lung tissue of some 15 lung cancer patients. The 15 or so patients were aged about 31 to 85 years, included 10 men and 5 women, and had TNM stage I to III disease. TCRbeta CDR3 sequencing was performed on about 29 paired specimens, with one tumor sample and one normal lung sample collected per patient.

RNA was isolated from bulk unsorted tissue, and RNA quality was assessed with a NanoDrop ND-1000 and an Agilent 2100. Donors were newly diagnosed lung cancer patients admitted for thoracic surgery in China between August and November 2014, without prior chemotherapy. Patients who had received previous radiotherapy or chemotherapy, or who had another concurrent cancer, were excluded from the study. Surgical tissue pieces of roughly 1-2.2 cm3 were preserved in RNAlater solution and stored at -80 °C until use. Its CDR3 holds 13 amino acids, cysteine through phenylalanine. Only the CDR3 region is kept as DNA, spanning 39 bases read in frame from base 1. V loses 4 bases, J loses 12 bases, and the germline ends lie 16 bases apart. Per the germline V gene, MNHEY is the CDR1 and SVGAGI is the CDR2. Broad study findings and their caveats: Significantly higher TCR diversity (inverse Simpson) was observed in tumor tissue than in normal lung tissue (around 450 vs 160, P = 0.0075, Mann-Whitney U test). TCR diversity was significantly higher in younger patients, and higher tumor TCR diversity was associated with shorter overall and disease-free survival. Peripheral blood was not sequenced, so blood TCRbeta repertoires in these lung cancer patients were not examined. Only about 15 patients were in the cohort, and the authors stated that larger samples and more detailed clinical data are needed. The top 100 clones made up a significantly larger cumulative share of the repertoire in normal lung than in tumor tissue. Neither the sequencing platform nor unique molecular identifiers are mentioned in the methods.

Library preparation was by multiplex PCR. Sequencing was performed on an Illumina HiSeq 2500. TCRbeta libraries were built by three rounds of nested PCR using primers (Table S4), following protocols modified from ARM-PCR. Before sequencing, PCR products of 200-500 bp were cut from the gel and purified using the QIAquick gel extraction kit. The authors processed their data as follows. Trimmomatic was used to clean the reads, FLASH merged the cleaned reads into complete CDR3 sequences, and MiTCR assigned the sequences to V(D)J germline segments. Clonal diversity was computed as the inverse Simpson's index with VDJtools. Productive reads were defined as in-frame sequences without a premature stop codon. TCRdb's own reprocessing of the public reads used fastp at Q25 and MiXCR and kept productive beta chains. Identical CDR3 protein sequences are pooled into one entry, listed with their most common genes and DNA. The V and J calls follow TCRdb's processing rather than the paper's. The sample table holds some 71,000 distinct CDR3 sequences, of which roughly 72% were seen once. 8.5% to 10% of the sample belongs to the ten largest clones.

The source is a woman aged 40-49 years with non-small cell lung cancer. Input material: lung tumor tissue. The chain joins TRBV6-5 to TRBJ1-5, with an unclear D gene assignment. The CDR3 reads CASSSSPDQFQHF. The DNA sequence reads TGTGCCAGCAGTTCTTCCCCAGATCAGTTCCAGCATTTT.